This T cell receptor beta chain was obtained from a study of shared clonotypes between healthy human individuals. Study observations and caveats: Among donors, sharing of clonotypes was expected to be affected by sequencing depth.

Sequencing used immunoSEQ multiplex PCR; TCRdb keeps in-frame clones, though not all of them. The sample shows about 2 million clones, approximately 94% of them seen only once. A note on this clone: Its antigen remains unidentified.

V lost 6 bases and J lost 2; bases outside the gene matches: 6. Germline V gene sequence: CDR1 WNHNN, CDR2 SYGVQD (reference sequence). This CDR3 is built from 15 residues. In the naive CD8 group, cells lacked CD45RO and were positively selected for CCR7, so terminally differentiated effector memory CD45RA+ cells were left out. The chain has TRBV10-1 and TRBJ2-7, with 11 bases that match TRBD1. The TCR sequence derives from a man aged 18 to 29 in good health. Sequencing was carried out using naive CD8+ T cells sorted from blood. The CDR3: CASSPGQGETYEQYF. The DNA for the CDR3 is TGCGCCAGCAGCCCGGGACAGGGGGAGACCTACGAGCAGTACTTC.